This T cell receptor beta chain was recorded in a study of cytomegalovirus exposure and HLA in healthy donors. Across the study: It was reported in a later analysis that the 90 to 150 validation repertoires used the same platform as the 550 to 850 first-cohort repertoires.

A note on this clone: Its antigen is not known.

Whole-study findings and limits: Cytomegalovirus status, reportedly, was diagnosed with high specificity and sensitivity by the classifier. Most TCRs appeared rarely, but some public TCRs recurred in many donors. The authors enumerated over 150 TCR beta chains as linked to cytomegalovirus.

The protocol was immunoSEQ multiplex PCR, while the TCRdb copy is restricted to in-frame clones and leaves out a portion. This sample has some 60,000 clones, with roughly 96% found just once. The germline V and J ends were trimmed by 10 bases and 2 bases, with 11 bases remaining between them. Germline V CDR1 and CDR2: LGHNA, YNFKEQ. The CDR3 extends over 13 amino acids. The sequence came from a man younger than 35 in good health and CMV-seronegative. Sequences were obtained from PBMCs. V is TRBV4-2 and J is TRBJ2-2; TRBD1 is a possible D gene (5 bases). The DNA for the CDR3 is TGTGCCACCCAGGGCCCTAACACCGGGGAGCTGTTTTTT. This gives the protein CATQGPNTGELFF.